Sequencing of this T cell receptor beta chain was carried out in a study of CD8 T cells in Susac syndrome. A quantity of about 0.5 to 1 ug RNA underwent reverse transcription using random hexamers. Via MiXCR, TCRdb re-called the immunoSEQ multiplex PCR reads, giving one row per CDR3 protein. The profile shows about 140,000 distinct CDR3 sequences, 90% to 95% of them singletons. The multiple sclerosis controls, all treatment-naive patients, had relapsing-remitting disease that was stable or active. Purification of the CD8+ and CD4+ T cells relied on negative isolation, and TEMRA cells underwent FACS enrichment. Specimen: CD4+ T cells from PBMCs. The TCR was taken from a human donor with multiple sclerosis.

The CDR3 sequence: CASSYSVGSYGYTF. CDR3 nucleotide sequence: TGTGCCAGCAGTTACTCCGTCGGTTCCTATGGCTACACCTTC. This chain connects TRBV6-5 to TRBJ1-2, with D unresolved. V was trimmed by 0 bases and J by 4 bases, leaving 9 bases between them. Germline loops: CDR1 MNHEY, CDR2 SVGAGI. The CDR3 totals 14 residues.